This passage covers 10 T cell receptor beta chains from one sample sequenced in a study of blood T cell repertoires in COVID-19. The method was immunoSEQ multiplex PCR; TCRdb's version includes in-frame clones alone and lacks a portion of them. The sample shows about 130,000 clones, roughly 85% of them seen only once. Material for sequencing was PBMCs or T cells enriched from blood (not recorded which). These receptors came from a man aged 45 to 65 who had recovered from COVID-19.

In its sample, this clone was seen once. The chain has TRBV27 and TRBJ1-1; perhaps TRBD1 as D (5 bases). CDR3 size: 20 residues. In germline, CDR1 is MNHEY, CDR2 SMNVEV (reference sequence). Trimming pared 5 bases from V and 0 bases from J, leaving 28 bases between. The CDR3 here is CASSTRRITGAYVMNTEAFF. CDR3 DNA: TGTGCCAGCAGTACCCGCCGCATCACAGGTGCTTACGTAATGAACACTGAAGCTTTCTTT.

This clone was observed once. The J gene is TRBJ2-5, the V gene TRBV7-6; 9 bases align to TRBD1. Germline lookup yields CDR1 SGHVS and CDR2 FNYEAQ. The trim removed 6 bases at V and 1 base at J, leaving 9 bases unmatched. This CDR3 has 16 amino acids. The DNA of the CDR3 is TGTGCCAGCAGGCCATTCGGGACAGGGACCCAAGAGACCCAGTACTTC. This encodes CASRPFGTGTQETQYF.

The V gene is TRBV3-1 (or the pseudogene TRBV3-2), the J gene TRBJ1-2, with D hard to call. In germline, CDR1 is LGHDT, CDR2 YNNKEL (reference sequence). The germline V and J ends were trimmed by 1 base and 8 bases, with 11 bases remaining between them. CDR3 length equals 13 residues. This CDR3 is CASSQGLRRGYTF. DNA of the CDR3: TGTGCCAGCAGCCAAGGTTTACGGAGGGGCTACACCTTC.

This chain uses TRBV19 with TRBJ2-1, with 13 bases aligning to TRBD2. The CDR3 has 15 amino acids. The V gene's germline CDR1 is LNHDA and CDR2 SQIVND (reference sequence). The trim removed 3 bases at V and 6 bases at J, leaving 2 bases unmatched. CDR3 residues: CASSMRTSGGNEQFF. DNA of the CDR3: TGTGCCAGTAGTATGAGGACTAGCGGGGGCAATGAGCAGTTCTTC.

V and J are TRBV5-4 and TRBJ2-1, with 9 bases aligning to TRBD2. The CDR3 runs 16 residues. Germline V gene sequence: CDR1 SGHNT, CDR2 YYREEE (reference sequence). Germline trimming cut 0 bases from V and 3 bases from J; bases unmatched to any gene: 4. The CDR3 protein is CASSLARTSVYNEQFF. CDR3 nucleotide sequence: TGTGCCAGCAGCTTGGCGAGGACTAGCGTCTACAATGAGCAGTTCTTC.

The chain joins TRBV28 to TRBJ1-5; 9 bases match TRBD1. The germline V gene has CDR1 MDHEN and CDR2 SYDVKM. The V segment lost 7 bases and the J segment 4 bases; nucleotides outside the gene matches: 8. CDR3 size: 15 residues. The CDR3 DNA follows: TGTGCCAGCACCGGAGCGGGGACAGGGAATCAGCCCCAGCATTTT. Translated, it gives CASTGAGTGNQPQHF.

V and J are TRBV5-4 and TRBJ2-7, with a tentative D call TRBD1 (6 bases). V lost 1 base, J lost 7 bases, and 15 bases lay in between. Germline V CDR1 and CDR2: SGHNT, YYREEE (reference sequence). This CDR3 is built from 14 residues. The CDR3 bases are TGTGCCAGCAGCTTGAGGGCAGGGGCCTCGGAGCAGTACTTC. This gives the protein CASSLRAGASEQYF.

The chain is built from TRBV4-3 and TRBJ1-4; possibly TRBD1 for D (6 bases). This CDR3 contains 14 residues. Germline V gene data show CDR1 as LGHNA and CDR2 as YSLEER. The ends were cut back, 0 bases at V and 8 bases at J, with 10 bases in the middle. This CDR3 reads CASSQEPQGEKLFF. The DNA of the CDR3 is TGCGCCAGCAGCCAAGAGCCTCAGGGGGAAAAACTGTTTTTT.

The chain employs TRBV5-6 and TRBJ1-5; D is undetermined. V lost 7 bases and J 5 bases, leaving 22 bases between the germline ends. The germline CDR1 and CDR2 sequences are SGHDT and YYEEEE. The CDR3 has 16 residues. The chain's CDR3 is CASPTTEKGRHQPQHF. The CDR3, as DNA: TGTGCCAGCCCGACTACTGAGAAGGGTCGACATCAGCCCCAGCATTTT.

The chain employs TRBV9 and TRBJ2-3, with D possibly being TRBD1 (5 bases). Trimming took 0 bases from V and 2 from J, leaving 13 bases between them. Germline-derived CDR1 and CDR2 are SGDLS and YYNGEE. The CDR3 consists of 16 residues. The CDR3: CASSVGGSGNTDTQYF. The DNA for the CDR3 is TGTGCCAGCAGCGTAGGGGGCAGTGGTAACACAGATACGCAGTATTTT.